Following are 32 T cell receptor beta chains from one sample sequenced in a study of persistence of HIV-infected CD4 T cells. Antigens of these TCRs are unknown. Cells were stimulated nonspecifically with anti-CD3/anti-CD28 magnetic beads. Sorting selected CD4+ T cells upregulating both CD40 ligand and CD69. The libraries were made with immunoSEQ version 4 in survey mode. Data came from immunoSEQ multiplex PCR; TCRdb stores just in-frame clones and leaves some out. This sample has over 35,000 clones, with approximately 93% found just once. The material was CD4+ T cells sorted from PBMCs after roughly 18-hour stimulation, obtained from a patient who received antiretroviral therapy. Source of these receptors: an adult man with HIV who was CMV-seropositive.

The V and J genes are TRBV5-1 and TRBJ2-7, with 10 bases matching TRBD1. The length of the CDR3 is 16 residues. Trimming took 4 bases from V and 3 from J; bases not matched to a gene: 10. Germline CDR1 and CDR2: SGHRS and YFSETQ. CDR3 nucleotides: TGCGCCAGCAGCGGAAACCCGGGACAGGGGAACTACGAGCAGTACTTC. Its protein is CASSGNPGQGNYEQYF.

V and J are TRBV18 and TRBJ2-2; 7 bases match TRBD1. The germline V gene encodes CDR1 KGHSH and CDR2 LQKENI. Trimming took 2 bases from V and 2 from J; bases not matched to a gene: 8. The length of the CDR3 is 17 residues. The CDR3 nucleotides read TGTGCCAGCTCACCAAGGGGGCAGCCCCCTAACACCGGGGAGCTGTTTTTT. It specifies CASSPRGQPPNTGELFF.

J is TRBJ1-2 and V is TRBV6-5; 7 nucleotides match TRBD1. CDR1 and CDR2 (germline): MNHEY, SVGAGI. The trim removed 4 bases at V and 8 bases at J, leaving 4 bases unmatched. CDR3 size: 12 residues. The CDR3 region is CASSLQGMGYTF. CDR3 bases: TGTGCCAGCAGTTTACAGGGGATGGGCTACACCTTC.

The genes are TRBV9 and TRBJ1-3; D is uncertain. CDR1 and CDR2 from the germline V gene are SGDLS and YYNGEE. CDR3 size: 14 residues. Trimming left V 4 bases short and J 4 bases short, with 12 bases between. The CDR3 here is CASSHTGDGNTIYF. CDR3 sequence (DNA): TGTGCCAGCAGCCACACGGGTGACGGAAACACCATATATTTT.

The chain has TRBV2 and TRBJ2-1, with D perhaps TRBD2 (5 bases). From germline, CDR1 is SNHLY and CDR2 FYNNEI. V was shortened by 5 bases and J by 2 bases, with 10 bases between the two germline ends. The CDR3 contains 14 residues. As DNA, the CDR3 is TGTGCCAGCAGTTCCACTAGTGCCTACAATGAGCAGTTCTTC. It translates to CASSSTSAYNEQFF.

This chain uses TRBV2 with TRBJ2-7; D is perhaps TRBD1 or TRBD2 (5 bases each). This CDR3 is built from 17 residues. V shed 0 bases and J shed 0 bases, with 15 bases lying between them. The germline CDR1 and CDR2 sequences are SNHLY and FYNNEI. CDR3 nucleotide sequence: TGTGCCAGCAGTGAAGCGCTTAGGTGGGGGAGCTCCTACGAGCAGTACTTC. Translation: CASSEALRWGSSYEQYF.

The chain employs TRBV30 and TRBJ1-4, with D possibly matching TRBD1 (6 bases). Trimming removed 1 base from V and 3 bases from J, with 12 bases in between. CDR1 and CDR2 from the germline V gene are GTSNPN and SVGIG (reference sequence). This CDR3 is built from 15 residues. The CDR3 protein is CAWSAAQGPNEKLFF. The CDR3 nucleotides read TGTGCCTGGAGTGCGGCACAGGGTCCTAATGAAAAACTGTTTTTT.

This chain joins TRBV27 and TRBJ2-6; D call uncertain. CDR3 length: 16 residues. The germline gives CDR1 MNHEY, CDR2 SMNVEV (reference sequence). Trimming took off 0 bases at V and 0 bases at J, with 6 bases between the two ends. CDR3 DNA sequence: TGTGCCAGCAGTTTATCGCGGCCCTCTGGGGCCAACGTCCTGACTTTC. It codes for CASSLSRPSGANVLTF.

In nucleotides, the CDR3 is TGCGCCAGCAGCTTCGAAGGGGGCTACACTGAAGCTTTCTTT. The encoded protein is CASSFEGGYTEAFF. J is TRBJ1-1 and V is TRBV5-1; the match to TRBD1 covers 7 bases. CDR3 length: 14 residues. CDR1 and CDR2 from the germline V gene are SGHRS and YFSETQ. The junction had 4 bases not matched to a gene; V was cut back by 2 bases and J by 3 bases.

The chain couples TRBV2 to TRBJ2-7; TRBD2 might be the D (7 bases). Germline V gene sequence: CDR1 SNHLY, CDR2 FYNNEI. The CDR3 runs 12 residues. V was shortened by 8 bases and J by 3 bases, with 11 bases between the two germline ends. DNA for the CDR3: TGTGCCAGCGGGGGGGCGTTCTACGAGCAGTACTTC. Translating it yields CASGGAFYEQYF. Looking up the rest from reference TRBV2 and TRBJ2-7 gives the full variable domain: EPEVTQTPSHQVTQMGQEVILRCVPISNHLYFYWYRQILGQKVEFLVSFYNNEISEKSEIFDDQFSVERPDGSNFTLKIRSTKLEDSAMYFCASGGAFYEQYFGPGTRLTVT.

The chain carries TRBV7-9 and TRBJ2-7, with D unclear. Trimming removed 7 bases from V and 4 bases from J, with 14 bases in between. The CDR3 runs to 13 residues. Germline V lookup: CDR1 SEHNR, CDR2 FQNEAQ (reference sequence). This CDR3 is CASNSPQVYEQYF. In DNA, the CDR3 is TGTGCCAGCAACTCCCCCCAGGTGTACGAGCAGTACTTC.

The chain joins TRBV9 to TRBJ2-7; 12 bases align to TRBD2. Trimming cost V 3 bases and J 6 bases; bases outside gene matches: 7. Germline V lookup: CDR1 SGDLS, CDR2 YYNGEE. The CDR3 loop spans 15 amino acids. CDR3: CASSARTSGAAEQYF. The CDR3 DNA is TGTGCCAGCAGCGCAAGGACTAGCGGGGCCGCCGAGCAGTACTTC.

The chain joins TRBV6-6 to TRBJ2-5, with 14 positions matching TRBD2. Trimming at V came to 6 bases and at J to 4 bases, leaving 7 bases not matched to a gene. The CDR3 runs 16 residues. Germline CDR1 MNHNY, CDR2 SVGAGI (reference sequence). The DNA for the CDR3 is TGTGCCAGCAGATCGACTAGCGGGGGGGCTGGAGAGACCCAGTACTTC. It is translated as CASRSTSGGAGETQYF.

The V gene is TRBV30, the J gene TRBJ1-6; TRBD1 agrees at 7 bases. Looked up from germline, CDR1 is GTSNPN and CDR2 is SVGIG (reference sequence). The CDR3 covers 15 residues. V trimming: 4 bases; J trimming: 10 bases; junction bases outside the gene matches: 13. This chain's CDR3 is CAWTALTGEGSPLHF. CDR3 nucleotides: TGTGCCTGGACAGCTTTAACAGGGGAAGGGTCACCCCTCCACTTT.

This clone was found once. The J gene is TRBJ2-3, the V gene TRBV23-1; 9 bases map to TRBD2. TRBV23-1 qualifies as an ORF whose function is uncertain. The length of the CDR3 is 14 residues. The V gene end was trimmed by 9 bases and the J gene end by 5 bases; junction bases not matched to a gene: 9. This chain's CDR3 is CARPIAGEKDTQYF. CDR3 DNA sequence: TGCGCCAGGCCTATAGCGGGGGAAAAAGATACGCAGTATTTT.

The chain combines TRBV5-4 with TRBJ2-1, with D perhaps matching TRBD2 (6 bases). Germline CDR1 SGHNT, CDR2 YYREEE (reference sequence). Deletions cut 2 bases from V and 7 bases from J, with 10 bases between. The CDR3 is 13 amino acids. CDR3 sequence: CASSFRAGNEQFF. The CDR3 coding sequence is TGTGCCAGCAGCTTTCGCGCGGGGAATGAGCAGTTCTTC. Drawing the rest from reference TRBV5-4 and TRBJ2-1, the complete variable domain is ETGVTQSPTHLIKTRGQQVTLRCSSQSGHNTVSWYQQALGQGPQFIFQYYREEENGRGNFPPRFSGLQFPNYSSELNVNALELDDSALYLCASSFRAGNEQFFGPGTRLTVL.

The chain joins TRBV5-1 to TRBJ2-1, with 10 bases aligning to TRBD2. Trimming cost V 1 base and J 10 bases; bases outside gene matches: 8. This CDR3 spans 15 amino acids. Per germline, CDR1 SGHRS and CDR2 YFSETQ. CDR3: CASSLMVAGGPEQFF. In DNA, the CDR3 is TGCGCCAGCAGCTTGATGGTAGCGGGGGGCCCCGAGCAGTTCTTC.

The CDR3 DNA follows: TGTGCCAGTAGTATCGGCGGGGTGGGGCACACAGATACGCAGTATTTT. This translates into CASSIGGVGHTDTQYF. The rearrangement uses TRBV19 and TRBJ2-3; D is possibly TRBD2 (6 bases). The CDR3 runs 16 residues. V was clipped by 3 bases and J by 2 bases, with 15 bases between them. Germline loops: CDR1 LNHDA, CDR2 SQIVND (reference sequence).

The chain combines TRBV5-1 with TRBJ2-7; TRBD1 might be the D (5 bases). The length of the CDR3 is 15 residues. Trimming left V 4 bases short and J 4 bases short, with 18 bases between. CDR1 and CDR2 from the germline V gene are SGHRS and YFSETQ. The CDR3 DNA reads TGCGCCAGCAGCCCTCTGCCTGGGGCGCTTTACGAGCAGTACTTC. Encoded protein: CASSPLPGALYEQYF.

The chain links TRBV27 to TRBJ2-7; D possibly corresponds to TRBD2 (5 bases). The germline V gene encodes CDR1 MNHEY and CDR2 SMNVEV (reference sequence). V lost 7 bases to trimming and J lost 4 bases, with 8 bases between them. The CDR3 consists of 11 residues. CDR3: CASIPGYEQYF. The DNA of the CDR3 is TGTGCCAGCATCCCGGGATACGAGCAGTACTTC.

The chain uses TRBV4-2 and TRBJ2-3, with no clear D. CDR3 length: 16 residues. Trimming took off 1 base at V and 1 base at J, with 12 bases between the two ends. CDR1 is LGHNA, CDR2 YNFKEQ, per germline. In nucleotides, the CDR3 is TGTGCCAGCAGCCAAGTGTCGGCTAGAGGCACAGATACGCAGTATTTT. Encoded protein: CASSQVSARGTDTQYF.

The chain carries TRBV28 and TRBJ2-7; the D is unclear. Trimming cost V 6 bases and J 2 bases, with 8 bases left between them. CDR3 size: 12 residues. Germline V gene sequence: CDR1 MDHEN, CDR2 SYDVKM. The CDR3 coding sequence is TGTGCCAGCAGCGGCGGAACCTACGAGCAGTACTTC. Protein: CASSGGTYEQYF.

The chain combines TRBV5-1 with TRBJ2-3; possible D gene TRBD1, 6 bases. The germline V gene encodes CDR1 SGHRS and CDR2 YFSETQ. V was shortened by 2 bases and J by 2 bases, with 9 bases between the two germline ends. The CDR3 length is 14 residues. CDR3 in amino acids: CASSLQGSTDTQYF. The CDR3 nucleotides are TGCGCCAGCAGCTTACAGGGCTCCACAGATACGCAGTATTTT.

This clone has a handful of counts. The V gene is TRBV2, the J gene TRBJ2-3, with D uncertain. Germline CDR1 is SNHLY and CDR2 is FYNNEI. The germline V and J ends were trimmed by 1 base and 6 bases, with 11 bases remaining between them. The CDR3 is made up of 14 amino acids. The CDR3: CASSEDPASDTQYF. The DNA of the CDR3 is TGTGCCAGCAGTGAAGACCCAGCATCCGATACGCAGTATTTT. Using reference TRBV2 and TRBJ2-3 for the parts outside the CDR3, the full variable domain is EPEVTQTPSHQVTQMGQEVILRCVPISNHLYFYWYRQILGQKVEFLVSFYNNEISEKSEIFDDQFSVERPDGSNFTLKIRSTKLEDSAMYFCASSEDPASDTQYFGPGTRLTVL.

The V and J genes are TRBV27 and TRBJ1-2; no definite D call. Germline V lookup: CDR1 MNHEY, CDR2 SMNVEV (reference sequence). CDR3 size: 15 residues. Trimming left V 2 bases short and J 0 bases short, with 10 bases between. In nucleotides, the CDR3 is TGTGCCAGCAGTTTACGGGCCCTAGCTAACTATGGCTACACCTTC. It is translated as CASSLRALANYGYTF.

V gene TRBV6-5 combines with J gene TRBJ2-2, with D uncertain. The CDR3 runs to 12 residues. Trimming pared 0 bases from V and 8 bases from J, leaving 4 bases between. Looked up from germline, CDR1 is MNHEY and CDR2 is SVGAGI. The CDR3 coding sequence is TGTGCCAGCAGTTACTCTTTTGGGGAGCTGTTTTTT. Translation: CASSYSFGELFF.

This CDR3 is CASSQGTGNGGWAFF. The CDR3 DNA follows: TGCGCCAGCAGCCAAGGGACAGGGAATGGAGGGTGGGCTTTCTTT. The chain carries TRBV4-1 and TRBJ1-1, with 8 positions matching TRBD1. Trimming cost V 1 base and J 11 bases; bases outside gene matches: 12. This CDR3 contains 15 residues. Germline lookup yields CDR1 MGHRA and CDR2 YSYEKL.

This clone was observed a few times. This sequence joins TRBV1 and TRBJ1-1; the tabulated D call, TRBD1, remains unverified against the DNA. TRBV1 is described as a pseudogene. The CDR3 has 15 residues. This CDR3 reads CTSSRDRWLNTEAFF. The CDR3 coding sequence is TGCACCAGCAGCCGGGACAGGTGGTTGAACACTGAAGCTTTCTTT.

The J gene is TRBJ1-5, the V gene TRBV5-1; 9 bases map to TRBD1. The CDR3 spans 15 residues. V trimming: 4 bases; J trimming: 3 bases; junction bases outside the gene matches: 5. CDR1 is SGHRS and CDR2 is YFSETQ in the germline V gene. The CDR3, as DNA: TGCGCCAGCAGCAAGGGACAGGGCTACAATCAGCCCCAGCATTTT. Translation: CASSKGQGYNQPQHF.

The chain combines TRBV11-1 with TRBJ2-3; the D is unclear. This CDR3 comprises 16 residues. V was pared by 3 bases and J by 4 bases, with 17 bases between. CDR1 is SGHAT, CDR2 FQDESV, per germline (reference sequence). Here the CDR3 DNA reads TGTGCCAGCAGCTTTGTCGCCCCGCGACGGGCAGATACGCAGTATTTT. It translates to CASSFVAPRRADTQYF.

CDR3 DNA: TGCAGTGCTAGATTCCAGGTAGCGCAGTATTTT. It encodes CSARFQVAQYF. J is TRBJ2-3 and V is TRBV20-1; D uncertain. CDR1 and CDR2 from the germline V gene are DFQATT and SNEGSKA (reference sequence). The V end was cut by 2 bases, the J end by 10 bases, with 10 bases between. CDR3 length: 11 amino acids.

V is TRBV6-5 and J is TRBJ1-3; unclear D gene. V was trimmed by 7 bases and J by 0 bases, leaving 7 bases between them. This CDR3 has 13 amino acids. Germline V gene sequence: CDR1 MNHEY, CDR2 SVGAGI. This CDR3 reads CASTASSGNTIYF. In nucleotides, the CDR3 is TGTGCCAGCACGGCAAGCTCTGGAAACACCATATATTTT.